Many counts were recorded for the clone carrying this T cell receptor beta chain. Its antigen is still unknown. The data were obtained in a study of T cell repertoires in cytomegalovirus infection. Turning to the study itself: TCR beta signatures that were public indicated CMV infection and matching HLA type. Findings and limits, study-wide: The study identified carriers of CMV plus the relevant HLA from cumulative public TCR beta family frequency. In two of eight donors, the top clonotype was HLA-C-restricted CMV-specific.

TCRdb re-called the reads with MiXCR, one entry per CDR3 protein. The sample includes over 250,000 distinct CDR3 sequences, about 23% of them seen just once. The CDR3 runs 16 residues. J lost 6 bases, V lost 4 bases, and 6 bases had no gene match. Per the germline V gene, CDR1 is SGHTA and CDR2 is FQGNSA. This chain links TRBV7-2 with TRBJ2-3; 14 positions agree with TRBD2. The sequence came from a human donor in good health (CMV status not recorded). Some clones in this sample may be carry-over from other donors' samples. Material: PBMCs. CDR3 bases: TGTGCCAGCAGCTCAGGGACTAGCGGGAGAACGGATACGCAGTATTTT. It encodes CASSSGTSGRTDTQYF.